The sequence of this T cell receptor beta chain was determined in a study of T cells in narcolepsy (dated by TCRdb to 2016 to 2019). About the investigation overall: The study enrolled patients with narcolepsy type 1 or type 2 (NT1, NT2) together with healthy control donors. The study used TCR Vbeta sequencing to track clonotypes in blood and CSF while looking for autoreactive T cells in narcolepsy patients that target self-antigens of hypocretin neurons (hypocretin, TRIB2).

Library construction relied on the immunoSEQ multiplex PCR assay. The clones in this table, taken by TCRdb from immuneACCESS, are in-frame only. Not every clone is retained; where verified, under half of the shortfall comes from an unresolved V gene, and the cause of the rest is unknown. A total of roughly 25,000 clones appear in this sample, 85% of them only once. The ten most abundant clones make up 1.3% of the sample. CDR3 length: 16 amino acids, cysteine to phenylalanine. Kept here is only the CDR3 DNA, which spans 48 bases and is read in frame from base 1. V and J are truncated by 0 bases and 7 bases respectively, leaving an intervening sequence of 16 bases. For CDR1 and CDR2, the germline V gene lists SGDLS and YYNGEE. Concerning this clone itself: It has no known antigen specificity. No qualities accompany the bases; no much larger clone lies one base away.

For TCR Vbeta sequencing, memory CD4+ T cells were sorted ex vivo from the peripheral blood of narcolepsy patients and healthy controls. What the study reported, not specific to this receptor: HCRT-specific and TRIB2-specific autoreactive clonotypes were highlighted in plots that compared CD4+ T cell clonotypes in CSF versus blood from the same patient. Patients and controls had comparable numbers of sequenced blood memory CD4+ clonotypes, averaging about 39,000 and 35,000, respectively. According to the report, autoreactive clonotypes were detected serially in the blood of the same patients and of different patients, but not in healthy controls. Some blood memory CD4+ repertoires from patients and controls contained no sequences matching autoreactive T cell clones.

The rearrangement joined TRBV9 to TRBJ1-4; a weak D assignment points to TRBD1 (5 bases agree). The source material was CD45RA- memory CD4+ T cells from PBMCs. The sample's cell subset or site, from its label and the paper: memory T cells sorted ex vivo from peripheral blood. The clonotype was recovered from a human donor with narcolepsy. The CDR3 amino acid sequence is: CASSVAGGEVGEKLFF. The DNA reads TGTGCCAGCAGCGTAGCCGGGGGAGAAGTTGGTGAAAAACTGTTTTTT.